This T cell receptor beta chain is from a study of blood T cell repertoires in COVID-19. Only in-frame clones appear in the TCRdb table, and some are missing; sequencing was by immunoSEQ multiplex PCR. The sample includes around 100,000 clones, 85% to 95% of them seen just once. Germline CDR1 reads MNHEY; CDR2 reads SMNVEV (reference sequence). The length of the CDR3 is 16 residues. V dropped 2 bases and J dropped 2 bases, with 13 bases sitting between them. Sequences were obtained from peripheral blood. This TCR was recovered from a man in his fifties with active COVID-19. V and J are TRBV27 and TRBJ1-5, with D unclear. The chain's CDR3 is CASSLTRGVGNQPQHF. The DNA of the CDR3 is TGTGCCAGCAGTTTAACCCGGGGTGTAGGCAATCAGCCCCAGCATTTT.